Described below is a single T cell receptor (beta chain) sequence and its context. This clone was detected only once. There is no known antigen for this receptor. Base qualities are not recorded, but no much larger clone differs from it by a single base. CDR3 length: 14 amino acids, cysteine to phenylalanine. CDR3 DNA only is kept here, 42 bases in frame from base 1. The germline V gene (reference sequence) gives CDR1 as SGHAT and CDR2 as FQDESV. Deletion took 2 bases off V and 3 bases off J, with a span of 10 bases between the germline ends. This entry is derived from a study of OX40 agonist ivuxolimab in advanced cancers. Study-level background: Ivuxolimab, which targeted the costimulatory receptor OX40 (CD134), was an agonistic, fully human IgG2 monoclonal antibody. Intravenous ivuxolimab was administered to patients every 2 weeks at six dose levels: 0.01, 0.1, 0.3, 1.5, 3 and 10 mg/kg. Of the roughly 52 dose-escalation patients, hepatocellular carcinoma was present in some 19, melanoma in approximately 15, renal cell carcinoma in 9 and head and neck cancer in 9. A male proportion of 82.7% and a mean age of roughly 55 years, ranging from 23 to 79, were recorded for the dose-escalation cohort. Prior anti-PD-1, anti-PD-L1 or anti-CTLA-4 therapy was permitted, and approximately 41% of dose-escalation patients had received checkpoint inhibitors. Partial responses occurred in three dose-escalation patients: two with cutaneous melanoma and one with hepatocellular carcinoma. Peripheral TCRbeta sequencing aimed to test whether ivuxolimab altered TCR sequence diversity and caused clonal T-cell expansion. The paper covers the monotherapy dose-escalation part of the phase I ivuxolimab trial, which included N = 52 patients. General findings and caveats noted by the study authors: After ivuxolimab, expanded clones were on average more numerous among CD8+ T cells than among CD4+ T cells. In the 0.1-3.0 mg/kg groups, partial responders had among the lowest normalized peripheral clonal expansion, particularly in CD8+ T cells. Low levels of normalized T-cell clonal expansion were also seen in some nonresponding patients. The antigen specificity of the clonally expanded peripheral T cells was not determined. Clonal expansion of both CD4+ and CD8+ blood T cells was observed from baseline to week 6 at doses 0.1 to 3.0 mg/kg.

For sequencing of the TCRbeta CDR3 region, genomic DNA was extracted from the sorted cells. TCRbeta CDR3 regions were sequenced using the immunoSEQ Assay. Drawn from immuneACCESS, this table holds only the in-frame rearrangements with V and J called that TCRdb kept. Clones are partly lost; checked studies trace under half to an unresolved V gene and leave the rest unexplained. For this sample the table gives over 70,000 clones, of which 88% were detected only once. In total, the top ten clones hold around 0.3% of the sample. Patients with a history of autoimmune disease or receiving systemic immunosuppression were excluded from the trial. In every dose cohort, peripheral blood was drawn for TCR sequencing at baseline, cycle 4 day 1, and cycle 7 day 1. The samples were drawn from a first-in-human, open-label, multicenter phase I dose-escalation trial of ivuxolimab. Adults with locally advanced or metastatic melanoma, renal cell, hepatocellular, or head and neck squamous cell carcinoma were enrolled in the trial. Before TCR sequencing, CD4+ T cells and CD8+ T cells were sorted from peripheral blood as separate populations.

The V gene is TRBV11-1 and the J gene is TRBJ1-1; the D region possibly corresponds to TRBD1 (5 bases align). Specimen: CD4+ or CD8+ T cells sorted from blood, collected in a trial of the OX40 agonist ivuxolimab. This TCR was sampled from an adult with an advanced solid tumor such as melanoma, head and neck, liver or kidney cancer. The CDR3 has the sequence CASSLRQTDTEAFF. The DNA is as follows: TGTGCCAGCAGCTTACGACAGACAGACACTGAAGCTTTCTTT.